The clone carrying this T cell receptor beta chain came up many times. These data come from a study of T cells after yellow fever vaccination. V was cut by 2 bases and J by 0 bases, with 11 bases left in between. The CDR3 loop spans 16 amino acids. Germline values: CDR1 LGHDT, CDR2 YNNKEL (reference sequence). TCRdb fed the 5' RACE reads into MiXCR, producing one record per CDR3 protein. Of about 94,000 distinct CDR3 sequences in the sample, almost 9% were seen once. The rearrangement links TRBV3-1 to TRBJ2-1, with D perhaps being TRBD1 or TRBD2 (6 bases each). This TCR was sampled from a man aged 18 to 29 who received the YFV17D yellow fever vaccine. The sample in question was CD8+ T cells not binding an NS4B(214-222) dextramer, sorted from PBMCs, obtained about 2 weeks after the first yellow fever vaccination. CDR3 coding DNA: TGTGCCAGCAGCCAAATACAGGGAGGCTCCTACAATGAGCAGTTCTTC. Encoded protein: CASSQIQGGSYNEQFF.